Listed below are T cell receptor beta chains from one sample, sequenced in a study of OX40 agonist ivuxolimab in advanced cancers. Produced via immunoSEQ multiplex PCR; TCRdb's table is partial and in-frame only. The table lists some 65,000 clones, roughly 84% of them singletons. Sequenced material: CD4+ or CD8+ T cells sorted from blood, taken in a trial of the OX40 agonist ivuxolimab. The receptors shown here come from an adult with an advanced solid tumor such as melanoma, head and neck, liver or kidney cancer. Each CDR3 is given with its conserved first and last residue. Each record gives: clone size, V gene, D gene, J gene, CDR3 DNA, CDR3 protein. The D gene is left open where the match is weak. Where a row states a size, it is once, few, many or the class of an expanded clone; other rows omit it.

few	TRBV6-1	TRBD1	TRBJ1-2	TGTGCCAGCAGGCCCGGGGACAGGGGGCATGGCTACACCTTC	CASRPGDRGHGYTF
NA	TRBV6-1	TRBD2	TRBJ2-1	TGTGCCAGCACATTAGCGGGGGGGAACAATGAGCAGTTCTTC	CASTLAGGNNEQFF
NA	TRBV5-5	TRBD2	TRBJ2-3	TGTGCCAGCAGCGAGCAGATCGGGACTAGCGGGACTACGCATTATTTT	CASSEQIGTSGTTHYF
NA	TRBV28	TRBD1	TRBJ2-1	TGTGCCAGTGGAAGGGACAGGGCGGGGAATGAGCAGTTCTTC	CASGRDRAGNEQFF
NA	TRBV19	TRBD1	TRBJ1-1	TGTGCCAGTAGCGGCCGGGACAGGGTCGGGACTGAAGCTTTCTTT	CASSGRDRVGTEAFF
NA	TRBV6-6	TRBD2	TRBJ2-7	TGTGCCAGCAGGCGGGGACTAGCCGGTAACGAGCAGTACTTC	CASRRGLAGNEQYF
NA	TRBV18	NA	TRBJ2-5	TGTGCCAGCTCACCACTCTCAGGGGAGTTGACCCAGTACTTC	CASSPLSGELTQYF
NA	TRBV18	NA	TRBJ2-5	TGTGCCAGCTCACCATCGGGAGTAGGAGAGACCCAGTACTTC	CASSPSGVGETQYF
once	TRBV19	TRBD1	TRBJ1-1	TGTGCCAGTAGTATCTGGACAGGGGGCATCGGAACCGCTGAAGCTTTCTTT	CASSIWTGGIGTAEAFF
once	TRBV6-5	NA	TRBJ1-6	TGTGCCAGCAGATACGTCGTTGTTTCACCCCTCCACTTT	CASRYVVVSPLHF
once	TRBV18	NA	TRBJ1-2	TGTGCCAGCTCCCTCAGTGGGTATGGCTACACCTTC	CASSLSGYGYTF
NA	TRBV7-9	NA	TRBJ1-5	TGTGCCAGCGCCCCGGACGGTCGACAGCCCCAGCATTTT	CASAPDGRQPQHF
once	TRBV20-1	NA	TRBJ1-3	TGCAGTGCTAGAGAAGGGAGGACCATATATTTT	CSAREGRTIYF
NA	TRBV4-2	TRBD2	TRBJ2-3	TGTGCCAGCAGCCAAGATGGACTAGCGGGAGATACGCAGTATTTT	CASSQDGLAGDTQYF
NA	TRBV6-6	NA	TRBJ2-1	TGTGCCAGCAGGTTAGAGGAAGAGCAGTTCTTC	CASRLEEEQFF
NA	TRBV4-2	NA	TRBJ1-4	TGTGCCAGCAGCCAAGATGGGAGTCCCATGCGTGAAAAACTGTTTTTT	CASSQDGSPMREKLFF
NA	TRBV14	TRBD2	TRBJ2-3	TGTGCCAGCAGCCGGACTAGCGGGGGGTATAGCACAGATACGCAGTATTTT	CASSRTSGGYSTDTQYF
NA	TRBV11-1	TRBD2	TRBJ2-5	TGTGCCAGCAGCTTCGGGGGGAGAGAGACCCAGTACTTC	CASSFGGRETQYF
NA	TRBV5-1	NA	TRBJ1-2	TGCGCCAGCAGCTGGGGCACAAACACTGAAAACTATGGCTACACCTTC	CASSWGTNTENYGYTF
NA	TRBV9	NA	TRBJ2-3	TGTGCCAGCAGCGTGCGACTGGCCGCAGATACGCAGTATTTT	CASSVRLAADTQYF
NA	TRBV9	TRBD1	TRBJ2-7	TGTGCCAGCAGCGTAGACAGGGGGCAGTACTTC	CASSVDRGQYF
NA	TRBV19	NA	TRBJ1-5	TGTGCCAGTAGTATAGATCAATGGCAGCCCCAGCATTTT	CASSIDQWQPQHF
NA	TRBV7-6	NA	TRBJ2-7	TGTGCCAGCAGCTTAAAAGGTTTGCAGGAAGGCCCCTACGAGCAGTACTTC	CASSLKGLQEGPYEQYF